Each of the 22 T cell receptor beta chains below was sequenced from the same sample in a study of blood T cell repertoires in COVID-19. Generated by immunoSEQ multiplex PCR, the TCRdb table keeps only in-frame clones and is missing some. Here the sample spans about 140,000 clones, 84% being singletons. The sequenced sample consisted of peripheral blood. Receptors were obtained from a man in his sixties with active or convalescent COVID-19.

CDR3 region: CASSLELQETQYF. The CDR3 region has the DNA TGTGCCAGCAGCTTAGAATTACAAGAGACCCAGTACTTC. The chain uses TRBV11-2 and TRBJ2-5; unclear D gene. The CDR3 is made up of 13 amino acids. V was clipped by 0 bases and J by 2 bases, with 4 bases between them. CDR1 is SGHAT, CDR2 FQNNGV, per germline.

The rearrangement uses TRBV7-8 and TRBJ2-7, with 10 bases fitting TRBD1. Germline V CDR1 and CDR2: SGHVS, FQNEAQ. V lost 5 bases to trimming and J lost 7 bases; unmatched junction nucleotides: 5. The CDR3 contains 13 residues. CDR3 nucleotide sequence: TGTGCCAGCAGCCTGGGACAGGGGACGGAGCAGTACTTC. This translates into CASSLGQGTEQYF.

This chain joins TRBV5-8 and TRBJ2-7, with D perhaps matching TRBD2 (5 bases). CDR1 and CDR2 from the germline V gene are SGHTS and YDEGEE. This CDR3 is built from 14 residues. With 2 bases removed from V and 3 bases from J, the gap between germline ends came to 12 bases. CDR3 DNA: TGTGCCAGCAGCTTCGACTACGCAAACTACGAGCAGTACGTC. It is translated as CASSFDYANYEQYV.

The CDR3 region has the DNA TGTGCCAGCAGCAAAGAAAGAGCTAGCGGGAGCACAGATACGCAGTATTTT. Amino acid sequence: CASSKERASGSTDTQYF. The chain has TRBV21-1 and TRBJ2-3; no DNA check was done on the table's D call, TRBD2. TRBV21-1 constitutes a pseudogene. This CDR3 is 17 amino acids long.

The gene calls are TRBV25-1 and TRBJ1-1; 7 positions agree with TRBD1. There are 15 residues in the CDR3. Germline CDR1 reads MGHDK; CDR2 reads SYGVNS. V lost 3 bases, J lost 4 bases, and 8 bases stayed unmatched. For the CDR3, the DNA is TGTGCCAGCAGTGAGGTTGACAGGGAGGTCACTGAAGCTTTCTTT. Protein product: CASSEVDREVTEAFF.

This rearrangement joins TRBV14 to TRBJ1-1, with D perhaps TRBD1 (6 bases). The CDR3 is made up of 15 amino acids. Germline assignment: CDR1 SGHDN and CDR2 FVKESK. Trimming left V 4 bases short and J 5 bases short, with 17 bases between. Here the CDR3 reads CASSPHWGGRTEAFF. The CDR3 region has the DNA TGTGCCAGCAGCCCGCATTGGGGGGGGCGAACTGAAGCTTTCTTT.

The CDR3 sequence: CASRNRGSSNQPQHF. The CDR3 DNA is TGTGCCAGTCGCAACAGGGGTAGTAGCAATCAGCCCCAGCATTTT. This chain links TRBV19 with TRBJ1-5; 7 nucleotides agree with TRBD1. V was pared by 8 bases and J by 0 bases, with 7 bases of the junction left unmatched. Germline CDR1 and CDR2: LNHDA and SQIVND (reference sequence). The CDR3 runs 15 residues.

The genes are TRBV5-4 and TRBJ2-5; 7 bases map to TRBD1. Germline CDR1 is SGHNT and CDR2 is YYREEE (reference sequence). The CDR3 is 16 amino acids. V lost 4 bases, J lost 1 base, and 10 bases stayed unmatched. DNA for the CDR3: TGTGCCAGCAGCCGAAATAAAGACAGGGCCCAAGAGACCCAGTACTTC. Its protein product is CASSRNKDRAQETQYF.

This clone was seen a single time. This sequence joins TRBV2 and TRBJ1-2; 7 nucleotides line up with TRBD1. Looked up from germline, CDR1 is SNHLY and CDR2 is FYNNEI. The V gene end was trimmed by 7 bases and the J gene end by 1 base; junction bases not matched to a gene: 6. This CDR3 is built from 14 residues. The CDR3 region is CASKGQALNYGYTF. CDR3 nucleotides: TGTGCCAGCAAAGGACAGGCGCTTAACTATGGCTACACCTTC.

V usage is TRBV19 and J usage is TRBJ2-3, with 7 nucleotides matching TRBD1. The CDR3 covers 14 residues. Germline V CDR1 and CDR2: LNHDA, SQIVND (reference sequence). V gave up 5 bases and J gave up 4 bases; unmatched junction bases: 6. CDR3 in DNA: TGTGCCAGTAGTTCCGGGACAGTCGCAGATACGCAGTATTTT. It yields the protein CASSSGTVADTQYF.

The rearrangement joins TRBV7-9 to TRBJ2-2; D gene uncertain. The CDR3 covers 12 residues. V gave up 3 bases and J gave up 10 bases, with 9 bases separating them. Germline V lookup: CDR1 SEHNR, CDR2 FQNEAQ (reference sequence). The CDR3 coding sequence is TGTGCCAGCAGCTTCGAAGCTTTGGAGCTGTTTTTT. Translated, it gives CASSFEALELFF. Supplemented by reference TRBV7-9 and TRBJ2-2, the full variable domain reads DTGVSQNPRHKITKRGQNVTFRCDPISEHNRLYWYRQTLGQGPEFLTYFQNEAQLEKSRLLSDRFSAERPKGSFSTLEIQRTEQGDSAMYLCASSFEALELFFGEGSRLTVL.

This chain links TRBV18 with TRBJ2-7; 9 bases map to TRBD1. With V trimmed by 3 bases and J by 9 bases, 6 bases remained unmatched. The CDR3 consists of 13 residues. The germline V gene has CDR1 KGHSH and CDR2 LQKENI. The CDR3 is CASSPRDREVQYV. The CDR3 bases are TGTGCCAGCTCACCTAGGGACAGGGAGGTGCAGTACGTC.

The V and J genes are TRBV3-1 (or the pseudogene TRBV3-2) and TRBJ2-3, with D possibly TRBD2 on 8 matching bases. V lost 3 bases to trimming and J lost 0 bases, with 25 bases between them. The CDR3 length is 20 residues. Per the germline V gene, CDR1 is LGHDT and CDR2 is YNNKEL (reference sequence). This CDR3 reads CASSHRQGFRTSGSTDTQYF. The CDR3 DNA reads as TGTGCCAGCAGCCACCGACAGGGTTTTAGAACTAGCGGTAGCACAGATACGCAGTATTTT.

CDR3 protein: CASSHRGATEGYTF. CDR3 nucleotides: TGCGCCAGCAGCCATCGCGGGGCTACGGAGGGCTACACCTTC. The chain employs TRBV4-1 and TRBJ1-2; D might be TRBD1 (5 bases). The V and J ends lost 3 bases and 8 bases respectively, with 16 bases between them. The CDR3 spans 14 residues. CDR1 is MGHRA, CDR2 YSYEKL, per germline.

This sequence joins TRBV3-1 (or the pseudogene TRBV3-2) and TRBJ2-7; 7 bases are a match to TRBD1. Germline loops: CDR1 LGHDT, CDR2 YNNKEL (reference sequence). V gave up 4 bases and J gave up 6 bases; unmatched junction bases: 12. CDR3 length equals 15 residues. The chain's CDR3 is CASSLSPVTGSEQYV. For the CDR3, the DNA is TGTGCCAGCAGCCTGTCTCCGGTGACAGGGAGCGAGCAGTACGTC.

The chain joins TRBV6-5 to TRBJ2-1, with 14 bases aligning to TRBD2. V gave up 4 bases and J gave up 5 bases; unmatched junction bases: 1. The germline gives CDR1 MNHEY, CDR2 SVGAGI. The CDR3 totals 15 residues. The CDR3 nucleotides read TGTGCCAGCAGTTGGGGACTAGCGGGAGACAATGAGCAGTTCTTC. It is translated as CASSWGLAGDNEQFF.

The chain has TRBV5-1 and TRBJ2-1, with D hard to call. The germline gives CDR1 SGHRS, CDR2 YFSETQ. The CDR3 has 15 amino acids. V lost 1 base and J lost 4, with 12 bases in between. The CDR3 DNA reads TGCGCCAGCAGCTTGTTACGCGGTTTATACAATGAGCAGTTCTTC. It yields the protein CASSLLRGLYNEQFF. The full variable domain, in which reference TRBV5-1 and TRBJ2-1 provide the parts outside the CDR3, is KAGVTQTPRYLIKTRGQQVTLSCSPISGHRSVSWYQQTPGQGLQFLFEYFSETQRNKGNFPGRFSGRQFSNSRSEMNVSTLELGDSALYLCASSLLRGLYNEQFFGPGTRLTVL.

The chain joins TRBV7-8 to TRBJ1-1; D remains ambiguous. This CDR3 has 16 residues. V was shortened by 5 bases and J by 0 bases, with 16 bases between the two germline ends. Germline V gene sequence: CDR1 SGHVS, CDR2 FQNEAQ. The DNA for the CDR3 is TGTGCCAGCAGCCGTTTAGGAGGGTTCATGAACACTGAAGCTTTCTTT. Translation gives CASSRLGGFMNTEAFF.

This chain joins TRBV4-1 and TRBJ1-2; maybe TRBD1 (5 bases). This CDR3 is built from 15 residues. The V end was cut by 0 bases, the J end by 4 bases, with 12 bases between. The germline CDR1 and CDR2 sequences are MGHRA and YSYEKL. For the CDR3, the DNA is TGCGCCAGCAGCCAAGATCCCGGGGGGAGCTATGGCTACACCTTC. Translated, it gives CASSQDPGGSYGYTF.

This clone is a singleton in its sample. V and J are TRBV6-5 and TRBJ2-3, with TRBD2 matching over 11 bases. This CDR3 is built from 16 residues. Germline V CDR1 and CDR2: MNHEY, SVGAGI. V was clipped by 4 bases and J by 0 bases; unmatched bases: 3. Written as DNA, the CDR3 is TGTGCCAGCAGTTCACGACTAGCGGGGAGCACAGATACGCAGTATTTT. Residues: CASSSRLAGSTDTQYF.

The chain has TRBV30 and TRBJ1-5; 7 bases map to TRBD1. The CDR3 consists of 14 residues. V dropped 8 bases and J dropped 0; count of bases not matched to a gene: 7. The germline gives CDR1 GTSNPN, CDR2 SVGIG (reference sequence). The CDR3 DNA sequence: TGTGCCATGCTACAGGGGAATAGCAATCAGCCCCAGCATTTT. Amino acids: CAMLQGNSNQPQHF.

The rearrangement links TRBV2 to TRBJ1-2; 8 bases line up with TRBD1. The CDR3 totals 17 residues. The germline V gene has CDR1 SNHLY and CDR2 FYNNEI. With 0 bases clipped from V and 8 bases from J, the junction kept 14 bases outside the gene matches. The CDR3 coding sequence is TGTGCCAGCAGTGAAGCGGGGGGACCGACAGGGGTTAAGGGCTACACCTTC. Amino acids: CASSEAGGPTGVKGYTF.